This entry lists 20 T cell receptor beta chains sequenced from one sample in a study of human T cells and chemical hapten exposure. The time point was: pre-sensitization, week 0. Documented treatment: therapeutic diphenylcyclopropenone sensitization with weekly scalp DPC. One entry per CDR3 protein results from TCRdb running MiXCR on the RACE reads. The repertoire has more than 300,000 distinct CDR3 sequences, about 5.1% of them found once; the top ten carry 2.5% to 3%. Specimen: whole blood, collected in connection with sensitization to the hapten diphenylcyclopropenone (DPC). These receptor sequences come from a woman aged 45-59 years with alopecia areata. Some clones in this sample may be carry-over from other donors' samples.

In this sample, this clonotype turned up many times. The chain uses TRBV29-1 and TRBJ2-2; TRBD1 aligns across 7 bases. CDR3 length: 15 residues. The trim removed 2 bases at V and 3 bases at J, leaving 6 bases unmatched. Germline V gene lookup returns CDR1 SQVTM and CDR2 ANQGSEA. CDR3 sequence (DNA): TGCAGCGTTGAACGACGACAGGGTTACACCGGGGAGCTGTTTTTT. It specifies CSVERRQGYTGELFF.

This clonotype was counted at least ten times. CDR3 sequence: CASSRSGQPSLSGNTIYF. CDR3 in DNA: TGTGCCAGCAGTCGATCCGGACAGCCTAGTCTGTCTGGAAACACCATATATTTT. The chain uses TRBV27 and TRBJ1-3; D perhaps matches TRBD1 (6 bases). Per germline, CDR1 MNHEY and CDR2 SMNVEV (reference sequence). V lost 5 bases and J 1 base, leaving 21 bases between the germline ends. This CDR3 has 18 amino acids.

In its sample, this clonotype was seen many times. This chain links TRBV9 with TRBJ2-3, with D perhaps TRBD2 (5 bases). Looked up from germline, CDR1 is SGDLS and CDR2 is YYNGEE. V was clipped by 0 bases and J by 2 bases, with 10 bases between them. The CDR3 is 15 residues long. CDR3 bases: TGTGCCAGCAGCGTAGGGCAGACTATCACAGATACGCAGTATTTT. Residues: CASSVGQTITDTQYF.

This chain uses TRBV29-1 with TRBJ2-1; D is unclear. Trimming pared 6 bases from V and 3 bases from J, leaving 9 bases between. Germline loops: CDR1 SQVTM, CDR2 ANQGSEA. The CDR3 is 12 residues long. The CDR3 DNA reads TGCAGCGTCTACGGATTCTACAATGAGCAGTTCTTC. It codes for CSVYGFYNEQFF.

This clonotype was recorded many times. The rearrangement links TRBV5-1 to TRBJ2-5; 11 nucleotides match TRBD1. The CDR3 has 16 residues. The junction had 10 bases not matched to a gene; V was cut back by 4 bases and J by 5 bases. The V gene's germline CDR1 is SGHRS and CDR2 YFSETQ. DNA for the CDR3: TGCGCCAGCAGCCTGCGGACAGGGGGCGGACCGGAGACCCAGTACTTC. This translates into CASSLRTGGGPETQYF.

This clonotype was detected only a few times. The rearrangement uses TRBV6-2 or TRBV6-3 and TRBJ2-3; 13 bases line up with TRBD2. The CDR3 consists of 16 residues. The trim removed 10 bases at V and 4 bases at J, leaving 11 bases unmatched. Germline lookup yields CDR1 MNHEY and CDR2 SVGEGT. The CDR3, as DNA: TGTGCCAACAACCCCGGACTAGCGGGAGTTTCAGATACGCAGTATTTT. It specifies CANNPGLAGVSDTQYF.

This clonotype was seen more than once but under ten times. This chain joins TRBV4-3 and TRBJ2-4; 9 bases match TRBD1. J was trimmed by 4 bases and V by 4 bases; bases with no gene match: 8. Looked up from germline, CDR1 is LGHNA and CDR2 is YSLEER. This CDR3 is built from 16 residues. This CDR3 reads CASSLELTGGKNIQYF. In DNA form, the CDR3 reads TGCGCCAGCAGCCTAGAACTGACAGGGGGAAAAAACATTCAGTACTTC.

CDR3 sequence: CSARDRVSYNEQFF. The CDR3 DNA is TGCAGTGCTAGAGATCGGGTCTCCTACAATGAGCAGTTCTTC. V and J are TRBV20-1 and TRBJ2-1; D not certain. Trimming removed 0 bases from V and 0 bases from J, with 6 bases in between. This CDR3 spans 14 amino acids. Germline V lookup: CDR1 DFQATT, CDR2 SNEGSKA (reference sequence).

This clonotype was detected only a few times. This chain uses TRBV7-9 with TRBJ1-4; perhaps TRBD1 as D (5 bases). Between the trimmed V and J ends, which lost 2 bases and 5 bases, there was a span of 9 bases. The CDR3 contains 14 residues. From germline, CDR1 is SEHNR and CDR2 FQNEAQ (reference sequence). The CDR3 loop is CASSLSAGNEKLFF. The CDR3 DNA sequence: TGTGCCAGCAGCTTAAGCGCAGGGAATGAAAAACTGTTTTTT.

This clonotype was observed a few times. This sequence joins TRBV15 and TRBJ2-1; D gene uncertain. The germline V and J ends were trimmed by 0 bases and 8 bases, with 14 bases remaining between them. The germline V gene encodes CDR1 LNHNV and CDR2 YYDKDF (reference sequence). This CDR3 has 15 amino acids. CDR3 amino acids: CATSRDRWLVDEQFF. The CDR3 DNA sequence: TGTGCCACCAGCAGAGACCGTTGGCTAGTAGATGAGCAGTTCTTC.

The table lists this clonotype with a few counts. The gene calls are TRBV20-1 and TRBJ2-7; D is perhaps TRBD1 (6 bases). CDR3 length: 12 amino acids. V lost 4 bases and J lost 3, with 10 bases in between. Looked up from germline, CDR1 is DFQATT and CDR2 is SNEGSKA (reference sequence). The CDR3 is CSAMDRVYEQYF. Here the CDR3 DNA reads TGCAGTGCTATGGACAGAGTCTACGAGCAGTACTTC.

This clonotype was recorded many times. The CDR3 DNA reads as TGTGCCAGCAGCCCGGGTCTCCCGGGAGTAGGTACGCAGTATTTT. This translates into CASSPGLPGVGTQYF. The rearrangement links TRBV12-3 or TRBV12-4 to TRBJ2-3, with TRBD2 as a possible D gene (6 bases). V was pared by 6 bases and J by 8 bases, with 21 bases between. The CDR3 length is 15 residues.

The chain recombines TRBV3-1 with TRBJ2-3, with 7 bases aligning to TRBD1. V was pared by 4 bases and J by 1 base, with 5 bases of the junction left unmatched. The CDR3 sequence is 15 residues long. Germline V gene sequence: CDR1 LGHDT, CDR2 YNNKEL (reference sequence). CDR3: CASSRAQGGTDTQYF. CDR3 DNA: TGTGCCAGCAGCCGGGCCCAGGGGGGCACAGATACGCAGTATTTT.

This clonotype was seen ten or more times. The rearrangement uses TRBV4-2 and TRBJ1-3; no reliable D call. V shed 0 bases and J shed 0 bases, with 9 bases lying between them. The germline V gene encodes CDR1 LGHNA and CDR2 YNFKEQ. The CDR3 length is 16 residues. The CDR3 sequence: CASSQDRESSGNTIYF. The CDR3 coding sequence is TGTGCCAGCAGCCAAGACCGAGAGAGCTCTGGAAACACCATATATTTT.

In its sample, this clonotype was seen many times. The V gene is TRBV7-2, the J gene TRBJ1-2, with TRBD1 as a possible D gene (5 bases). Between the trimmed V and J ends, which lost 5 bases and 4 bases, there was a span of 11 bases. This CDR3 is built from 13 residues. The germline gives CDR1 SGHTA, CDR2 FQGNSA. CDR3 amino acids: CASSPDNIYGYTF. The CDR3, as DNA: TGTGCCAGCAGCCCGGACAACATCTATGGCTACACCTTC.

In its sample, this clonotype was seen many times. This rearrangement joins TRBV29-1 to TRBJ2-2; TRBD2 is a possible D gene (7 bases). The CDR3 has 15 residues. Trimming shortened V by 6 bases and J by 3 bases, and 17 bases separated the two germline ends. The germline CDR1 and CDR2 sequences are SQVTM and ANQGSEA. CDR3 coding DNA: TGCAGCGTAGCCCGGGGGGCGGCGGACACCGGGGAGCTGTTTTTT. Translated, it gives CSVARGAADTGELFF.

The chain recombines TRBV12-3 or TRBV12-4 with TRBJ2-5; tentative D call: TRBD1 (7 bases). V lost 4 bases and J 2 bases, leaving 11 bases between the germline ends. The CDR3 covers 14 residues. The CDR3 region is CASSSGGTQETQYF. The CDR3 DNA is TGTGCCAGCAGTTCAGGGGGGACTCAAGAGACCCAGTACTTC.

This sequence joins TRBV27 and TRBJ1-1, with 7 bases that match TRBD1. The CDR3 covers 13 residues. CDR1 is MNHEY and CDR2 is SMNVEV in the germline V gene (reference sequence). With V trimmed by 7 bases and J by 5 bases, 7 bases remained unmatched. The CDR3 is CASIFRGGTEAFF. The CDR3 DNA follows: TGTGCCAGCATCTTCAGGGGGGGGACTGAAGCTTTCTTT.

This rearrangement joins TRBV29-1 to TRBJ2-2, with 7 positions matching TRBD2. The CDR3 covers 15 residues. Germline V lookup: CDR1 SQVTM, CDR2 ANQGSEA. After removal of 5 bases from V and 1 base from J, the junction contained 7 bases not matched to a gene. For the CDR3, the DNA is TGCAGCGTTTTTCTGGCTAGCGGGAACACCGGGGAGCTGTTTTTT. It codes for CSVFLASGNTGELFF.

Concerning this clonotype: One end of the junction varies from germline; a read error may be responsible. The chain is built from TRBV5-1 and TRBJ2-3, with 7 nucleotides matching TRBD1. Germline CDR1 is SGHRS and CDR2 is YFSETQ. CDR3 length equals 13 residues. The CDR3 loop is CVSSTTGADTQYF. The CDR3 nucleotides are TGCGTCAGCAGCACCACAGGGGCAGATACGCAGTATTTT.